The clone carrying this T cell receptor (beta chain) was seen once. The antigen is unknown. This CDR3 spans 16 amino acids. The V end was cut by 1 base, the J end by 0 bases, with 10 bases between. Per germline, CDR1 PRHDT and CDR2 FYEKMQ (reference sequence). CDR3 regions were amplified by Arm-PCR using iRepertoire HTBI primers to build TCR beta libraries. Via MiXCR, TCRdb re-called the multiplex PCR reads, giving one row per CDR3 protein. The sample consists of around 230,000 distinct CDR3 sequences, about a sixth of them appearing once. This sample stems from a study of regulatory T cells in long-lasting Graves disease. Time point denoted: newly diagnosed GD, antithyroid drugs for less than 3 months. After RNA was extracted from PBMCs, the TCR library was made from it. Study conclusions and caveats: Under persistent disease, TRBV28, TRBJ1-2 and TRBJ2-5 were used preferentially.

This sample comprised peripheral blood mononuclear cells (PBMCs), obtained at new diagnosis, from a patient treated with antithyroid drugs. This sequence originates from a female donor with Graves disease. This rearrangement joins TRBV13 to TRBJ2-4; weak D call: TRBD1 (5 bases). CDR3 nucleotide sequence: TGTGCCAGCAGCTTAGCGGTGGGGCTAGCCAAAAACATTCAGTACTTC. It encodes CASSLAVGLAKNIQYF.